These 6 T cell receptor beta chains were all obtained from the same sample, sequenced in a study of blood T cell repertoires in COVID-19. Sequenced by immunoSEQ multiplex PCR; TCRdb stores in-frame clones only, minus some. The data show 400,000 to 550,000 clones, with about 89% seen just once and roughly 4.3% held by the top ten. Sequencing used peripheral blood. The source is a woman between 25 and 40 years old with acute or convalescent COVID-19.

This chain uses TRBV7-6 with TRBJ2-3; D perhaps matches TRBD2 (6 bases). V shed 1 base and J shed 1 base, with 15 bases lying between them. Looked up from germline, CDR1 is SGHVS and CDR2 is FNYEAQ. The length of the CDR3 is 17 residues. CDR3: CASSLVAASIRTDTQYF. The DNA of the CDR3 is TGTGCCAGCAGCTTAGTAGCGGCTAGCATACGCACAGATACGCAGTATTTT.

The chain recombines TRBV30 with TRBJ1-4; TRBD1 might be the D (6 bases). The CDR3 spans 13 residues. Germline V gene lookup returns CDR1 GTSNPN and CDR2 SVGIG (reference sequence). Trimming shortened V by 2 bases and J by 5 bases, and 9 bases separated the two germline ends. The CDR3: CAWSRQGNEKLFF. In DNA form, the CDR3 reads TGTGCCTGGAGTAGGCAGGGGAATGAAAAACTGTTTTTT. Using reference TRBV30 and TRBJ1-4 for the parts outside the CDR3, the full variable domain is SQTIHQWPATLVQPVGSPLSLECTVEGTSNPNLYWYRQAAGRGLQLLFYSVGIGQISSEVPQNLSASRPQDRQFILSSKKLLLSDSGFYLCAWSRQGNEKLFFGSGTQLSVL.

This clone turned up a few times. V gene TRBV2 combines with J gene TRBJ1-5, with D possibly being TRBD1 (6 bases). Germline V gene lookup returns CDR1 SNHLY and CDR2 FYNNEI. The CDR3 length is 14 residues. Trimming stripped 7 bases from V and 6 bases from J, with 16 bases between. The CDR3 coding sequence is TGTGCCAGCACCCCAACTGGGGGCAGTCAGCCCCAGCATTTT. This gives the protein CASTPTGGSQPQHF.

This clone appeared a single time. J is TRBJ1-5 and V is TRBV6-5; 9 positions match TRBD1. The J segment lost 1 base and the V segment lost 7 bases, leaving 5 bases of the junction unmatched. The CDR3 runs to 15 residues. CDR1 MNHEY and CDR2 SVGAGI come from the germline V gene. The CDR3, as DNA: TGTGCCAGCAAATTGACAGGGGGAAGCAATCAGCCCCAGCATTTT. Its protein is CASKLTGGSNQPQHF.

There are a few counts of this clone. V gene TRBV20-1 combines with J gene TRBJ1-1; D unresolved. Germline V gene sequence: CDR1 DFQATT, CDR2 SNEGSKA (reference sequence). The CDR3 has 11 amino acids. The V and J ends lost 7 bases and 1 base respectively, with 7 bases between them. The CDR3 region is CSGGENTEAFF. The DNA of the CDR3 is TGCAGTGGAGGAGAGAACACTGAAGCTTTCTTT.

This clone was found once. The chain combines TRBV4-1 with TRBJ1-1, with a possible D match to TRBD1 (5 bases). Looked up from germline, CDR1 is MGHRA and CDR2 is YSYEKL. V dropped 3 bases and J dropped 6 bases, with 23 bases sitting between them. CDR3 length: 17 residues. CDR3 nucleotide sequence: TGCGCCAGCAGCCAGGGGGGAGTGGGGCTGTTGTATCCTGAAGCTTTCTTT. As protein: CASSQGGVGLLYPEAFF.